These 25 T cell receptor beta chains were sequenced from one sample in a study of blood T cells in healthy people across ages. With a J-beta primer mix and a sample-barcoded 5' primer, a second PCR ran roughly 6 to 12 cycles. TCRdb recomputed calls from the 5' RACE reads with MiXCR, one row per CDR3 protein. The sample shows about 1,500,000 distinct CDR3 sequences, 42% of them seen only once. Input material: blood. These receptors originate from a woman aged 18-29 years in good health.

This clonotype was counted a single time. V is TRBV6-4 and J is TRBJ2-5; D may be TRBD1 or TRBD2 (7 bases each). The CDR3 spans 17 residues. Germline CDR1 and CDR2: MRHNA and SNTAGT. Trimming removed 2 bases from V and 5 bases from J, with 21 bases in between. CDR3 loop: CASSDRRGGPSRETQYF. DNA for the CDR3: TGTGCCAGCAGTGACCGCAGGGGGGGGCCGAGCAGGGAGACCCAGTACTTC.

The chain uses TRBV10-1 and TRBJ1-2, with D perhaps matching TRBD1 (6 bases). The length of the CDR3 is 18 residues. Trimming left V 4 bases short and J 3 bases short, with 24 bases between. CDR1 WNHNN and CDR2 SYGVQD come from the germline V gene (reference sequence). For the CDR3, the DNA is TGCGCCAGCAGTGGCCGACGGGGGGGCGAGTTGAAGGACTATGGCTACACCTTC. Translating it yields CASSGRRGGELKDYGYTF.

The rearrangement uses TRBV20-1 and TRBJ1-2, with D possibly TRBD1 on 5 matching bases. The CDR3 contains 12 residues. V lost 3 bases and J 13 bases, leaving 18 bases between the germline ends. Germline V gives CDR1 DFQATT, CDR2 SNEGSKA (reference sequence). The CDR3 reads CSASSGRAGSTF. In nucleotides, the CDR3 is TGCAGTGCTAGCTCCGGCAGGGCCGGGTCCACCTTC.

The chain recombines TRBV20-1 with TRBJ1-1; a possible D gene is TRBD1 (5 bases). The CDR3 is made up of 11 amino acids. The V gene lost 2 bases and the J gene lost 11 bases, with 12 bases spanning the gap. Per germline, CDR1 DFQATT and CDR2 SNEGSKA (reference sequence). CDR3 amino acids: CSARFQGEAFF. The CDR3 nucleotides read TGCAGTGCTAGATTCCAGGGAGAGGCTTTCTTT.

This clonotype has only a few counts. DNA of the CDR3: TGTGCCAGCAGCCCAAGGGGCAGGGAGAGCTCCTACGAGCAGTACTTC. Its protein product is CASSPRGRESSYEQYF. The chain is built from TRBV6-1 and TRBJ2-7; D may match TRBD1 or TRBD2 (5 bases each). V dropped 6 bases and J dropped 0 bases, with 18 bases sitting between them. CDR1 and CDR2 from the germline V gene are MNHNS and SASEGT. The CDR3 extends over 16 amino acids.

This clonotype has only a few counts. This rearrangement joins TRBV7-2 to TRBJ2-3; D perhaps matches TRBD2 (5 bases). Germline V gene data show CDR1 as SGHTA and CDR2 as FQGNSA. CDR3 length equals 14 residues. The V end was cut by 1 base, the J end by 5 bases, with 10 bases between. The CDR3 protein is CASSLVVRGDTQYF. The CDR3 bases are TGTGCCAGCAGCTTAGTTGTCCGGGGAGATACGCAGTATTTT.

The chain combines TRBV6-1 with TRBJ2-7, with D hard to call. Looked up from germline, CDR1 is MNHNS and CDR2 is SASEGT. The V gene lost 7 bases and the J gene lost 7 bases, with 23 bases spanning the gap. This CDR3 has 15 residues. CDR3 nucleotide sequence: TGTGCCAGCAATCTTCGGTACCTCTCCTACAATGAGCAGTACTTC. This translates into CASNLRYLSYNEQYF.

The V and J genes are TRBV10-3 and TRBJ2-5; possibly TRBD1 for D (6 bases). The V gene lost 4 bases and the J gene lost 7 bases, with 7 bases spanning the gap. Germline values: CDR1 ENHRY, CDR2 SYGVKD. CDR3 length: 11 residues. The CDR3 here is CAISATGTQYF. The CDR3 nucleotides read TGTGCCATCAGTGCGACAGGGACCCAGTACTTC.

V is TRBV6-1 and J is TRBJ2-5, with D possibly called TRBD1 or TRBD2 (5 bases each). Trimming stripped 6 bases from V and 3 bases from J, with 23 bases between. Looked up from germline, CDR1 is MNHNS and CDR2 is SASEGT. The CDR3 consists of 17 residues. The CDR3 region is CASSLIWASGLEETQYF. DNA for the CDR3: TGTGCCAGCAGCCTCATTTGGGCCTCGGGGCTGGAAGAGACCCAGTACTTC.

This sequence joins TRBV5-6 and TRBJ2-4, with D possibly being TRBD2 (5 bases). The DNA end lines up better with TRBJ2-7; the J call may be wrong. Germline assignment: CDR1 SGHDT and CDR2 YYEEEE. The CDR3 has 12 residues. For the CDR3, the DNA is TGTGCCAGCAGGGGAGACCACTACGAGCAGTACTTC. Translating gives CASRGDHYEQYF.

This clonotype showed up just a few times. The rearrangement joins TRBV7-9 to TRBJ1-3; D is ambiguous. The CDR3 runs to 13 residues. CDR1 and CDR2 (germline): SEHNR, FQNEAQ (reference sequence). Trimming stripped 2 bases from V and 0 bases from J, with 2 bases between. The CDR3 sequence: CASSLSSGNTIYF. CDR3 DNA sequence: TGTGCCAGCAGCTTATCCTCTGGAAACACCATATATTTT.

This chain connects TRBV29-1 to TRBJ2-7; the D gene is possibly TRBD2 (5 bases). Per the germline V gene, CDR1 is SQVTM and CDR2 is ANQGSEA. This CDR3 has 14 amino acids. V was clipped by 5 bases and J by 2 bases, with 16 bases between them. In DNA, the CDR3 is TGCAGCGTTCTCACAATGGACGGGACCTACGAGCAGTACTTC. It codes for CSVLTMDGTYEQYF.

This clonotype appeared many times. The chain carries TRBV4-2 and TRBJ2-7; D not certain. The CDR3 totals 14 residues. CDR1 and CDR2 (germline): LGHNA, YNFKEQ. The V end lost 0 bases, the J end lost 1 base, and 7 bases lay between the germline ends. In DNA form, the CDR3 reads TGTGCCAGCAGCCAAGAAGCAGAGTCCTACGAGCAGTACTTC. It encodes CASSQEAESYEQYF.

The chain is built from TRBV11-2 and TRBJ2-3; a weak D match, TRBD1 (5 bases). The CDR3 totals 14 residues. Trimming shortened V by 5 bases and J by 0 bases, and 9 bases separated the two germline ends. Per the germline V gene, CDR1 is SGHAT and CDR2 is FQNNGV. CDR3 amino acids: CASSLTESTDTQYF. The CDR3 DNA is TGTGCCAGCAGCCTGACAGAGAGCACAGATACGCAGTATTTT.

Worth noting for this clonotype: Germline is not matched at one junction end, which may reflect a read error. The CDR3 region is CGSSGRTTNEKLFF. The CDR3 bases are TGTGGCAGCAGTGGACGAACAACTAATGAAAAACTGTTTTTT. The V gene is TRBV27, the J gene TRBJ1-4; D uncertain. The CDR3 is made up of 14 amino acids. Per the germline V gene, CDR1 is MNHEY and CDR2 is SMNVEV (reference sequence).

The rearrangement joins TRBV29-1 to TRBJ2-1, with 7 bases fitting TRBD1. V gave up 4 bases and J gave up 13 bases; unmatched junction bases: 19. The germline V gene has CDR1 SQVTM and CDR2 ANQGSEA. This CDR3 contains 15 residues. CDR3 sequence reads: CSVVPIWTGKETQFF. CDR3 sequence (DNA): TGCAGCGTTGTTCCCATTTGGACAGGAAAAGAGACCCAGTTCTTC.

This chain joins TRBV28 and TRBJ2-5, with D possibly TRBD2 on 7 matching bases. Per germline, CDR1 MDHEN and CDR2 SYDVKM. The CDR3 is 15 amino acids. The V gene lost 2 bases and the J gene lost 5 bases, with 15 bases spanning the gap. The CDR3 spells CASSLGIRGAETQYF. CDR3 nucleotides: TGTGCCAGCAGTTTAGGAATCCGGGGGGCGGAGACCCAGTACTTC.

The J gene is TRBJ2-1, the V gene TRBV20-1; TRBD1 aligns across 7 bases. CDR1 is DFQATT and CDR2 is SNEGSKA in the germline V gene (reference sequence). CDR3 length: 12 residues. J was trimmed by 9 bases and V by 3 bases; bases with no gene match: 5. For the CDR3, the DNA is TGCAGTGCTAGCCCCCCAGGGGGTGAGCAGTTCTTC. This sequence encodes CSASPPGGEQFF.

This chain links TRBV7-2 with TRBJ2-7; 7 bases map to TRBD2. CDR1 and CDR2 (germline): SGHTA, FQGNSA. The CDR3 is 14 residues long. V lost 5 bases, J lost 5 bases, and 9 bases stayed unmatched. Here the CDR3 DNA reads TGTGCCAGCAGCCCAGCATACCTAGCGGACGAGCAGTACTTC. Translation gives CASSPAYLADEQYF.

The genes are TRBV14 and TRBJ2-7; a weak D match, TRBD2 (5 bases). The CDR3 runs 15 residues. V lost 1 base and J 2 bases, leaving 12 bases between the germline ends. Germline-derived CDR1 and CDR2 are SGHDN and FVKESK. CDR3 sequence (DNA): TGTGCCAGCAGCCAAGTAAGACTAACGACCTACGAGCAGTACTTC. Translated: CASSQVRLTTYEQYF.

The chain combines TRBV7-3 with TRBJ2-3; TRBD1 matches at 7 bases. Germline V gene lookup returns CDR1 SGHTA and CDR2 FQGTGA. V lost 5 bases, J lost 2 bases, and 7 bases stayed unmatched. The CDR3 runs to 15 residues. Here the CDR3 reads CASSRGQELTDTQYF. CDR3 nucleotides: TGTGCCAGCAGCCGAGGACAGGAACTCACAGATACGCAGTATTTT.

In this sample, this clonotype turned up a few times. The V call is TRBV6-6, the J call TRBJ2-1, with TRBD2 identical over 9 bases. This CDR3 comprises 13 residues. CDR1 and CDR2 from the germline V gene are MNHNY and SVGAGI (reference sequence). The trim removed 10 bases at V and 12 bases at J, leaving 13 bases unmatched. For the CDR3, the DNA is TGTGCCACCCAACCCTCTAGCGGGGCGGGGCAGTTCTTC. This translates into CATQPSSGAGQFF.

The rearrangement links TRBV12-3 or TRBV12-4 to TRBJ1-3; the D gene is possibly TRBD1 (6 bases). The CDR3 contains 16 residues. V was pared by 6 bases and J by 0 bases, with 15 bases between. CDR3 sequence: CASSRQAPSSGNTIYF. The DNA for the CDR3 is TGTGCCAGCAGCCGACAGGCCCCGAGCTCTGGAAACACCATATATTTT.

The chain combines TRBV6-4 with TRBJ2-7; 7 positions agree with TRBD1. V was pared by 10 bases and J by 7 bases, with 19 bases of the junction left unmatched. CDR1 and CDR2 from the germline V gene are MRHNA and SNTAGT. The CDR3 extends over 15 amino acids. The CDR3 sequence is CATSIKQGTHNEQYF. CDR3 coding DNA: TGTGCCACCTCAATCAAACAGGGGACCCACAATGAGCAGTACTTC.

A word on this clonotype: A junction boundary mismatches the germline segment, possibly from a read error. The rearrangement uses TRBV28 and TRBJ1-2, with 7 bases identical to TRBD1. The CDR3 contains 15 residues. Germline V lookup: CDR1 MDHEN, CDR2 SYDVKM. The CDR3 region has the DNA TGTGCCAACAGTTTAGGGACAGTCTCTAACTATGGCTACACCTTC. This encodes CANSLGTVSNYGYTF.